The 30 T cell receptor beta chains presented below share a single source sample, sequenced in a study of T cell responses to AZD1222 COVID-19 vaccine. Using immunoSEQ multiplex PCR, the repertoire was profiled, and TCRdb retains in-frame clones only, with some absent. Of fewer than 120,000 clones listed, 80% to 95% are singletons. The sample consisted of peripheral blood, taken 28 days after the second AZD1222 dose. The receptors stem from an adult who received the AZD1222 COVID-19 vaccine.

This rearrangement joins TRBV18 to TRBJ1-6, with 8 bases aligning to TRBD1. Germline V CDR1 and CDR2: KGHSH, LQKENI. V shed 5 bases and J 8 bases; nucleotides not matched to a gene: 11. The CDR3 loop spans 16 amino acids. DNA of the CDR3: TGTGCCAGCTCATTAGCCGGGGACAGGAGGGATTCACCCCTCCACTTT. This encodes CASSLAGDRRDSPLHF.

Here the CDR3 reads CATSDYDSNQPQHF. The CDR3 DNA is TGTGCCACCAGTGATTATGATAGCAATCAGCCCCAGCATTTT. The chain carries TRBV24-1 and TRBJ1-5; unclear D gene. This CDR3 is 14 amino acids long. Trimming removed 2 bases from V and 0 bases from J, with 4 bases in between. Germline-derived CDR1 and CDR2 are KGHDR and SFDVKD.

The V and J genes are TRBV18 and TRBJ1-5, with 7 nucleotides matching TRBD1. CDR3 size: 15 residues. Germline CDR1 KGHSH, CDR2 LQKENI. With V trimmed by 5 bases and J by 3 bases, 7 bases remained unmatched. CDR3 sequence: CASSESTGNNQPQHF. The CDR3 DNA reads TGTGCCAGCTCAGAATCGACAGGGAACAATCAGCCCCAGCATTTT.

The CDR3 sequence: CASSAHDTGTATFYGYTF. DNA of the CDR3: TGTGCCAGCAGCGCGCATGATACCGGGACAGCGACCTTCTATGGCTACACCTTC. This chain connects TRBV11-3 to TRBJ1-2; 7 bases align to TRBD1. The ends lost 5 bases at V and 4 bases at J; junction bases unmatched: 19. Looked up from germline, CDR1 is SGHNT and CDR2 is YENEEA. The CDR3 extends over 18 amino acids.

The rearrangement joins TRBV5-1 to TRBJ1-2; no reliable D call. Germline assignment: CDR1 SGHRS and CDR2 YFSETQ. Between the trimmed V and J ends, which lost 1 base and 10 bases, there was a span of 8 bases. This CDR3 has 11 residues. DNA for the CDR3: TGCGCCAGCAGCTTGCAAGGCCTCTACACCTTC. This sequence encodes CASSLQGLYTF. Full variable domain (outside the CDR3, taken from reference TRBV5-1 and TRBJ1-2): KAGVTQTPRYLIKTRGQQVTLSCSPISGHRSVSWYQQTPGQGLQFLFEYFSETQRNKGNFPGRFSGRQFSNSRSEMNVSTLELGDSALYLCASSLQGLYTFGSGTRLTVV.

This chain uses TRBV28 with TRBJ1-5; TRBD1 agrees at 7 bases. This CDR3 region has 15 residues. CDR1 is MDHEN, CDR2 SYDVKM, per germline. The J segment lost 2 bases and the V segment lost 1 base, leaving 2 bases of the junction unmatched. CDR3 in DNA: TGTGCCAGCAGTTTATTTACAGGGGGCAATCAGCCCCAGCATTTT. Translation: CASSLFTGGNQPQHF. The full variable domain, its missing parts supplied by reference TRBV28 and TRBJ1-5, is DVKVTQSSRYLVKRTGEKVFLECVQDMDHENMFWYRQDPGLGLRLIYFSYDVKMKEKGDIPEGYSVSREKKERFSLILESASTNQTSMYLCASSLFTGGNQPQHFGDGTRLSIL.

The CDR3 loop reads CASSSMYQETQYF. The CDR3 DNA is TGTGCCAGCAGCTCGATGTACCAAGAGACCCAGTACTTC. This rearrangement joins TRBV5-5 to TRBJ2-5; D is unclear. Germline V gene data show CDR1 as SGHKS and CDR2 as YYEKEE (reference sequence). The CDR3 covers 13 residues. V gave up 3 bases and J gave up 0 bases, with 6 bases separating them.

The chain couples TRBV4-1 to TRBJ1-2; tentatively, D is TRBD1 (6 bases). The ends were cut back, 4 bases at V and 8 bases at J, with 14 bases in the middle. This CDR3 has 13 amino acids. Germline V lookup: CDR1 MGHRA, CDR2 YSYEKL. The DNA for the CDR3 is TGCGCCAGCAGCCTTTTGGGGGCGAGAGGCTACACCTTC. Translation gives CASSLLGARGYTF.

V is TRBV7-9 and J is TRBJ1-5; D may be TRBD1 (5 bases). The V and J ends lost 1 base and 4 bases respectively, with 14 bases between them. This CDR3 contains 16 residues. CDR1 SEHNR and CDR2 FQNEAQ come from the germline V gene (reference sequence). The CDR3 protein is CASSLGDFGGNQPQHF. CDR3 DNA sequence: TGTGCCAGCAGCTTAGGGGATTTCGGGGGGAATCAGCCCCAGCATTTT.

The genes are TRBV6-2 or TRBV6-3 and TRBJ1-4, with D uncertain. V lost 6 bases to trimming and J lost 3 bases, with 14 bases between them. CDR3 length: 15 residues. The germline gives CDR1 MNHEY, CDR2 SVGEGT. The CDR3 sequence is CASSLHGWANEKLFF. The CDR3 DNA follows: TGTGCCAGCAGCTTACACGGGTGGGCTAATGAAAAACTGTTTTTT.

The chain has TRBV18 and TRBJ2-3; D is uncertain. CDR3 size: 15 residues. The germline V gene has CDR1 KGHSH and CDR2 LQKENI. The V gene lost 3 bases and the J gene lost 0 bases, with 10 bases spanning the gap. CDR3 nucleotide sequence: TGTGCCAGCTCACCGAACAAAATAAGCACAGATACGCAGTATTTT. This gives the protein CASSPNKISTDTQYF.

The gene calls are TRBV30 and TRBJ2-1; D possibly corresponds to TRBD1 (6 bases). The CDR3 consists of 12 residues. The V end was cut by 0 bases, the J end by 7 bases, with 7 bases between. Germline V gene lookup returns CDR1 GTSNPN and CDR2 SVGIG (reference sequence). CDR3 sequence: CAWSVTGNEQFF. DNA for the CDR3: TGTGCCTGGAGTGTAACAGGGAATGAGCAGTTCTTC.

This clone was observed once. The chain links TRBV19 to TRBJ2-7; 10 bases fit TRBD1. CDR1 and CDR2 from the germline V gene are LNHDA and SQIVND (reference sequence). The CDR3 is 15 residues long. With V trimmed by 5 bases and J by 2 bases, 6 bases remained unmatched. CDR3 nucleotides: TGTGCCAGTAGTCCCGGACAGGGGGGGACCTACGAGCAGTACTTC. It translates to CASSPGQGGTYEQYF.

The CDR3 protein is CASSPGGGRYEQYF. CDR3 coding DNA: TGTGCCAGCAGCCCCGGGGGGGGACGGTACGAGCAGTACTTC. J is TRBJ2-7 and V is TRBV7-8; 8 nucleotides match TRBD2. V gave up 5 bases and J gave up 4 bases; unmatched junction bases: 7. Germline CDR1 and CDR2: SGHVS and FQNEAQ. This CDR3 spans 14 amino acids.

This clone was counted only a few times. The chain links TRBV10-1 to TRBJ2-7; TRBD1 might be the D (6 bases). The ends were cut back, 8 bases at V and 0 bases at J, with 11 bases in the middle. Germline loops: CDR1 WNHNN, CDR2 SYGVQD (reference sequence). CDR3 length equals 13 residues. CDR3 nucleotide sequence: TGCGCCAGCCCCCCACAGGGCTCCTACGAGCAGTACTTC. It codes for CASPPQGSYEQYF.

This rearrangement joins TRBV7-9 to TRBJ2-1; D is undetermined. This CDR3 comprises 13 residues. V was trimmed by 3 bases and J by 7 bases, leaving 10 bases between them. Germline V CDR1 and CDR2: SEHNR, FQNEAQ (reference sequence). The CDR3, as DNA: TGTGCCAGCAGCTTTACTGGTGGAAATGAGCAGTTCTTC. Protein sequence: CASSFTGGNEQFF.

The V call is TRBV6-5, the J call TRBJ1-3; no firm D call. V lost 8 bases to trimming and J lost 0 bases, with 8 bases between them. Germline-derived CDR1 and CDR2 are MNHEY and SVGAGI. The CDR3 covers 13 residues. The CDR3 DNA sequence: TGTGCCAGCCCTGGGTTCTCTGGAAACACCATATATTTT. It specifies CASPGFSGNTIYF.

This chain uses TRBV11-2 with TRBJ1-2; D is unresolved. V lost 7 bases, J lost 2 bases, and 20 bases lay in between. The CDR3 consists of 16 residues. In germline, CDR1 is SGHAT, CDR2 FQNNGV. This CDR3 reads CASTKSPTSFNYGYTF. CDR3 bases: TGTGCCAGCACCAAATCTCCCACTAGTTTCAACTATGGCTACACCTTC.

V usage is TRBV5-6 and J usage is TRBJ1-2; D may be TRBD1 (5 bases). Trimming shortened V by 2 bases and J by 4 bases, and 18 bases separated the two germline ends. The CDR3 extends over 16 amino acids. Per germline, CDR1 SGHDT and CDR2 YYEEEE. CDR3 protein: CASSLYGPGPTYGYTF. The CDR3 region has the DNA TGTGCCAGCAGCTTATATGGTCCAGGGCCGACCTATGGCTACACCTTC.

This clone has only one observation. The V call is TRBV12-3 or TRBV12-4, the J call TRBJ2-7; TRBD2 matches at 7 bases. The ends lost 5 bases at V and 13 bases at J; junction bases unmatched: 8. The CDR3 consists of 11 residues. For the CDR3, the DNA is TGTGCCAGCAGTCCCGGACTAGTCGCATACTTC. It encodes CASSPGLVAYF.

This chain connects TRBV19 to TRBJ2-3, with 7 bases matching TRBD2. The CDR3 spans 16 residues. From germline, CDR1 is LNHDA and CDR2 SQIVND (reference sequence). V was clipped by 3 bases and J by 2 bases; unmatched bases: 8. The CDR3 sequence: CASSITEGGTTDTQYF. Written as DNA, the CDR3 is TGTGCCAGTAGTATCACGGAGGGAGGGACCACAGATACGCAGTATTTT.

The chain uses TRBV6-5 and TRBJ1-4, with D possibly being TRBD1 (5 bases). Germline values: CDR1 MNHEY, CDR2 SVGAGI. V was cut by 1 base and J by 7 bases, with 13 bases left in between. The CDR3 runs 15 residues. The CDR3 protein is CASSYLGTELEKLFF. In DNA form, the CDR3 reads TGTGCCAGCAGTTACTTGGGGACTGAACTTGAAAAACTGTTTTTT.

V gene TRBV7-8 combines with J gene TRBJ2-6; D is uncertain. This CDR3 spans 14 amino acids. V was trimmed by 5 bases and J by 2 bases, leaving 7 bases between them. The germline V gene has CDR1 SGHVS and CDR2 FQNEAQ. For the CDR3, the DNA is TGTGCCAGCAGCGCCTTAGCTGGGGCCAACGTCCTGACTTTC. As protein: CASSALAGANVLTF.

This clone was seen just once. The CDR3 coding sequence is TGTGCCAGCAGCCTCGAAGGTATTTTCTCTGGGGCCAACGTCCTGACTTTC. This sequence encodes CASSLEGIFSGANVLTF. The rearrangement links TRBV7-9 to TRBJ2-6, with D unclear. Germline lookup yields CDR1 SEHNR and CDR2 FQNEAQ (reference sequence). The CDR3 is 17 amino acids. Trimming stripped 5 bases from V and 0 bases from J, with 14 bases between.

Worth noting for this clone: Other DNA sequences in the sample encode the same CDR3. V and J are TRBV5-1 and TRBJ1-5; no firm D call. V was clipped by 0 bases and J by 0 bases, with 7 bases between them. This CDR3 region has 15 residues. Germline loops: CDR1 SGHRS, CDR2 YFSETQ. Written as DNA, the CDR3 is TGCGCCAGCAGCTTGGGAGGATATAGCAATCAGCCCCAGCATTTT. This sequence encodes CASSLGGYSNQPQHF.

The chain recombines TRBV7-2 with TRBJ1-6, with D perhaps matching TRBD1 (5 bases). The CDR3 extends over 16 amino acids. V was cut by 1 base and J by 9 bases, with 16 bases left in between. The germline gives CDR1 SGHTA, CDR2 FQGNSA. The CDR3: CASSLDSRVGTSPLHF. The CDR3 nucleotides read TGTGCCAGCAGCTTAGATAGCAGGGTGGGTACTTCACCCCTCCACTTT.

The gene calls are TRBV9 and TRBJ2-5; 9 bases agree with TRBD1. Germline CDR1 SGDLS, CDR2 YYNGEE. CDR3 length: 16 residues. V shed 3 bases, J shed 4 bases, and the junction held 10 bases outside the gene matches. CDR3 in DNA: TGTGCCAGCAGCGCCACCCCGGGACAGGGAACAGAGACCCAGTACTTC. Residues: CASSATPGQGTETQYF.

The CDR3 reads CASSSSGGFGYTF. The DNA for the CDR3 is TGTGCCAGCAGTTCATCAGGGGGCTTTGGCTACACCTTC. The chain has TRBV12-3 or TRBV12-4 and TRBJ1-2; 8 positions agree with TRBD1. Trimming at V came to 4 bases and at J to 7 bases, leaving 5 bases not matched to a gene. The CDR3 contains 13 residues.

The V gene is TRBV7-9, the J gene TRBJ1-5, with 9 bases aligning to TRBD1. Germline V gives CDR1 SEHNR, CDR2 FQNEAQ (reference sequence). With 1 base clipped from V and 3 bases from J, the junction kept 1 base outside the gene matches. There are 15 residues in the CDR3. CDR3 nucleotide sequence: TGTGCCAGCAGCTTAGGGGACAGGGACAATCAGCCCCAGCATTTT. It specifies CASSLGDRDNQPQHF.

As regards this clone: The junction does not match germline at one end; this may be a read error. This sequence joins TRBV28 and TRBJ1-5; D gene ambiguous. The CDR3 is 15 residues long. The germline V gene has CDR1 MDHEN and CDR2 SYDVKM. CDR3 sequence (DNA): TGTGCCAGCAGCTTATCGGGAGGTGGCAATCAGCCCCAGCATTTT. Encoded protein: CASSLSGGGNQPQHF.